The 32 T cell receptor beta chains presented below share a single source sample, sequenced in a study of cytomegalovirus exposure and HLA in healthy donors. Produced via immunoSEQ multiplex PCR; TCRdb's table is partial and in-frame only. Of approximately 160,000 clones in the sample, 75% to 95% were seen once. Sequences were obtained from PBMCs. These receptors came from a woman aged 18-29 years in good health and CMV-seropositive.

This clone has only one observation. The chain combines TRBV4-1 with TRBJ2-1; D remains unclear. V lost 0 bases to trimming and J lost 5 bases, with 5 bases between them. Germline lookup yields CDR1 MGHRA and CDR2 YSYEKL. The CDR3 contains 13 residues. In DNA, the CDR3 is TGCGCCAGCAGCCAAGATTTTAACAATGAGCAGTTCTTC. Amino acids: CASSQDFNNEQFF.

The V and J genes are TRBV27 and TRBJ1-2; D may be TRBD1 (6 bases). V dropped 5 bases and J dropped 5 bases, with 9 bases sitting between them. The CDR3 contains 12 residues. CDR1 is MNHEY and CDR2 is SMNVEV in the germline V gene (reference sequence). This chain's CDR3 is CASSPQGYGYTF. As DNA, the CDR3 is TGTGCCAGCAGTCCGCAGGGGTATGGCTACACCTTC.

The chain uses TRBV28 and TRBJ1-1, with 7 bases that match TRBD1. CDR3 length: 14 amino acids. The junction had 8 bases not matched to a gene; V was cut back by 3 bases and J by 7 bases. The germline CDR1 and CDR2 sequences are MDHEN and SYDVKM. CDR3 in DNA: TGTGCCAGCAGTTTTCGGGACAGAATTTTTGAAGCTTTCTTT. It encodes CASSFRDRIFEAFF.

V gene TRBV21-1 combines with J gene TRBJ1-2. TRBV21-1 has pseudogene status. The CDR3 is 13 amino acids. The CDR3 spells CASSPPRRDGYTF. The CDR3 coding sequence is TGTGCCAGCAGCCCCCCCCGGAGGGATGGCTACACCTTC.

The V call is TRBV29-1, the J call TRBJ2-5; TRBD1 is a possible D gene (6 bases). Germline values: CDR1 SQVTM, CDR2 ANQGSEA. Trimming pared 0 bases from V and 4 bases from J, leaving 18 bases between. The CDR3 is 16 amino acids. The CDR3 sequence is CSVEDWGRSVGETQYF. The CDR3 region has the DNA TGCAGCGTTGAAGATTGGGGGCGGTCGGTGGGAGAGACCCAGTACTTC.

CDR3 sequence: CASRTRTRLGELFF. CDR3 in DNA: TGTGCCAGCAGGACCCGGACTCGTCTCGGGGAGCTGTTTTTT. The chain has TRBV6-6 and TRBJ2-2; the D gene is possibly TRBD2 (5 bases). Trimming took off 6 bases at V and 7 bases at J, with 15 bases between the two ends. The CDR3 spans 14 residues. Germline V lookup: CDR1 MNHNY, CDR2 SVGAGI (reference sequence).

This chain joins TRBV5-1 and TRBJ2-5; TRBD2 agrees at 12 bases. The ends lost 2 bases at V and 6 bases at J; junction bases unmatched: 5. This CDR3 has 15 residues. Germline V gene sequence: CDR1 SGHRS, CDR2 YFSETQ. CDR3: CASSFSRTSGKTQYF. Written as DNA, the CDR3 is TGCGCCAGCAGCTTCTCTCGGACTAGCGGGAAGACCCAGTACTTC. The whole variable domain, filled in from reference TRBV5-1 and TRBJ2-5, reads KAGVTQTPRYLIKTRGQQVTLSCSPISGHRSVSWYQQTPGQGLQFLFEYFSETQRNKGNFPGRFSGRQFSNSRSEMNVSTLELGDSALYLCASSFSRTSGKTQYFGPGTRLLVL.

CDR3 region: CAIRGTSATPTPTYNEQFF. The CDR3 DNA follows: TGTGCCATCAGGGGGACTAGCGCAACCCCTACCCCTACCTACAATGAGCAGTTCTTC. The chain combines TRBV10-3 with TRBJ2-1; TRBD2 matches 10 bases. Germline values: CDR1 ENHRY, CDR2 SYGVKD. V shed 6 bases and J 2 bases; nucleotides not matched to a gene: 16. This CDR3 region has 19 residues.

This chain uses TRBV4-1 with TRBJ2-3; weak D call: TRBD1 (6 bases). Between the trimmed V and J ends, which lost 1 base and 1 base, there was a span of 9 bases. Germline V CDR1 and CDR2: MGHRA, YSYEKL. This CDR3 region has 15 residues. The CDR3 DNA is TGCGCCAGCAGCCAAGCGGCAGGGGGCACAGATACGCAGTATTTT. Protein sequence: CASSQAAGGTDTQYF.

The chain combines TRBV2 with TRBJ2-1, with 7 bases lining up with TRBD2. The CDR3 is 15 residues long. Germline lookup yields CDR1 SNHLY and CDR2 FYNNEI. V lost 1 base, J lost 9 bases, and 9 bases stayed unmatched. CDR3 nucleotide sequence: TGTGCCAGCAGTGAAGTGGGGGGGGTTTTCGGTGAGCAGTTCTTC. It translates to CASSEVGGVFGEQFF.

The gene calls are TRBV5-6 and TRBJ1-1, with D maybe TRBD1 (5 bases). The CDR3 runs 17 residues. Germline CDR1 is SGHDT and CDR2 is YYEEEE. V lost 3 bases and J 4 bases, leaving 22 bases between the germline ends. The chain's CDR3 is CASSSRTHWGRTTEAFF. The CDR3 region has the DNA TGTGCCAGCAGCTCTCGGACACATTGGGGAAGGACCACTGAAGCTTTCTTT.

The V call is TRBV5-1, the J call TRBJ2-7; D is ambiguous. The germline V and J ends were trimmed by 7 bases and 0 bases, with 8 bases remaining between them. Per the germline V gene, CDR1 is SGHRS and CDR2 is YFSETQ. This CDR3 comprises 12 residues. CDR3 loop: CASARSSYEQYF. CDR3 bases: TGCGCCAGCGCGCGGAGCTCCTACGAGCAGTACTTC.

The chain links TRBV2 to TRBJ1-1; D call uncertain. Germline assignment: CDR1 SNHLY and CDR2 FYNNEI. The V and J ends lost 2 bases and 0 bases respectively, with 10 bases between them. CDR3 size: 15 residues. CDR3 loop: CASSEWERMNTEAFF. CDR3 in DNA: TGTGCCAGCAGTGAATGGGAGAGAATGAACACTGAAGCTTTCTTT.

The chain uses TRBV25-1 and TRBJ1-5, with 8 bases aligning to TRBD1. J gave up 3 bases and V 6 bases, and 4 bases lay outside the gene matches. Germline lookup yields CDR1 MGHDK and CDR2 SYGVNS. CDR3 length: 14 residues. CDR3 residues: CASRMTGANQPQHF. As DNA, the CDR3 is TGTGCCAGCAGAATGACAGGGGCCAATCAGCCCCAGCATTTT. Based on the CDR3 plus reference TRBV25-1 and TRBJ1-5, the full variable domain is EADIYQTPRYLVIGTGKKITLECSQTMGHDKMYWYQQDPGMELHLIHYSYGVNSTEKGDLSSESTVSRIRTEHFPLTLESARPSHTSQYLCASRMTGANQPQHFGDGTRLSIL.

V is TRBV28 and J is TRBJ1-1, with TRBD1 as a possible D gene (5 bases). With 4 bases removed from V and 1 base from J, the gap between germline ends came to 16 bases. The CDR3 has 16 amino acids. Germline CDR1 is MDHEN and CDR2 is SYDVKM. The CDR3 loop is CASSSPIRTRNTEAFF. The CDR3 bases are TGTGCCAGCAGTTCGCCGATCCGGACAAGGAACACTGAAGCTTTCTTT.

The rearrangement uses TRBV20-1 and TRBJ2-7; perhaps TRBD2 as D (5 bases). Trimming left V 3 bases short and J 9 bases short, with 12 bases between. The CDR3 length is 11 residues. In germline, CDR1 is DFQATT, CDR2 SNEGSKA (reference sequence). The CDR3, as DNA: TGCAGTGCTAGTAACGGGGTAGGGCAGTACTTC. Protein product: CSASNGVGQYF.

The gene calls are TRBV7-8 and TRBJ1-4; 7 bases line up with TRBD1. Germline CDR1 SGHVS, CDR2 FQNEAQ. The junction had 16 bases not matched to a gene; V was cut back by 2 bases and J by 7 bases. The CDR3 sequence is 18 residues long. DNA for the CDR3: TGTGCCAGCAGCTTAAATAGTGTTGGAGCAAGGGGGCCTGAAAAACTGTTTTTT. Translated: CASSLNSVGARGPEKLFF. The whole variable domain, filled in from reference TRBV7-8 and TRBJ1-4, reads GAGVSQSPRYKVAKRGQDVALRCDPISGHVSLFWYQQALGQGPEFLTYFQNEAQLDKSGLPSDRFFAERPEGSVSTLKIQRTQQEDSAVYLCASSLNSVGARGPEKLFFGSGTQLSVL.

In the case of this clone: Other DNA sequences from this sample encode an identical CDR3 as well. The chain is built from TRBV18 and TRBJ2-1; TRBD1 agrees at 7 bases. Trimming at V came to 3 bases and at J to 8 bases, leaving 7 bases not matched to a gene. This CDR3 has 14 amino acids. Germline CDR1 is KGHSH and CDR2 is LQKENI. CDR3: CASSPRQGVDEQFF. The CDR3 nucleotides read TGTGCCAGCTCACCCCGGCAGGGGGTGGATGAGCAGTTCTTC.

The CDR3 DNA sequence: TGTGCCAGCGTCCCGACTGTCCTCAGCTCCTACGAGCAGTACTTC. Translated: CASVPTVLSSYEQYF. The chain is built from TRBV6-1 and TRBJ2-7; D is uncertain. Germline values: CDR1 MNHNS, CDR2 SASEGT. The CDR3 sequence is 15 residues long. Between the trimmed V and J ends, which lost 8 bases and 0 bases, there was a span of 17 bases.

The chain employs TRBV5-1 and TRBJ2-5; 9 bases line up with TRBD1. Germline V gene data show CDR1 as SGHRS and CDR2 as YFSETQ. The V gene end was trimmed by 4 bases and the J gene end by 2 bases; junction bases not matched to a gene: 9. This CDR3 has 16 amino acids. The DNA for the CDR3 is TGCGCCAGCAGCGCGGGGGACAGGGTAACGCAAGAGACCCAGTACTTC. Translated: CASSAGDRVTQETQYF.

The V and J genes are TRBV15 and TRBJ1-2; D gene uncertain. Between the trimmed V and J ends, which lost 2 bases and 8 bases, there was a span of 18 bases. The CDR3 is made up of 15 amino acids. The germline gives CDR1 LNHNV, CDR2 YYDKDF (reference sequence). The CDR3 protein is CATSRQVAAARGYTF. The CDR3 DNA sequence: TGTGCCACCAGCAGACAAGTCGCGGCAGCACGGGGCTACACCTTC.

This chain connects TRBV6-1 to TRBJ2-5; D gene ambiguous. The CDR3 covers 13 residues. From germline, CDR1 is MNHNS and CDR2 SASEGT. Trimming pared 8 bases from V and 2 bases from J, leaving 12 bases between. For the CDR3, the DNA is TGTGCCAGCTTGAGGTCGAATCAAGAGACCCAGTACTTC. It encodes CASLRSNQETQYF.

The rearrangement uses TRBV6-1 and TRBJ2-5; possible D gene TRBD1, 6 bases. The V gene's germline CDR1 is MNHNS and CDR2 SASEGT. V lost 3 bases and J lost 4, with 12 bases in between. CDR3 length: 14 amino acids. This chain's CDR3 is CASSDRDKGETQYF. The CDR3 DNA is TGTGCCAGCAGTGACCGGGACAAAGGAGAGACCCAGTACTTC.

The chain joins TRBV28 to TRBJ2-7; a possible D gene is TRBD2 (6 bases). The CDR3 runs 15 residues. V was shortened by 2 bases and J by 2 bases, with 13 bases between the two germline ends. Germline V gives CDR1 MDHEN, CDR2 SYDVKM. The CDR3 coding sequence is TGTGCCAGCAGTTTAGTTGTCGGACTAACCTACGAGCAGTACTTC. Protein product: CASSLVVGLTYEQYF.

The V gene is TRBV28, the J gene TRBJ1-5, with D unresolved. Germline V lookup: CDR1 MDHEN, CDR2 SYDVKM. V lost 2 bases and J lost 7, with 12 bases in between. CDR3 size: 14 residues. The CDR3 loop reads CASSLILGRQPQHF. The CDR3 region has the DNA TGTGCCAGCAGTTTAATACTAGGTCGCCAGCCCCAGCATTTT.

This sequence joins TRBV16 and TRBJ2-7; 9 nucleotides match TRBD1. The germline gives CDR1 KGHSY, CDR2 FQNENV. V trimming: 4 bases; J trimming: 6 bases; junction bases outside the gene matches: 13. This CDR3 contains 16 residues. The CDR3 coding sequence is TGTGCCAGCAGCCCCCGCGCGGGACAGGGTCACCCCGAGCAGTACTTC. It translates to CASSPRAGQGHPEQYF. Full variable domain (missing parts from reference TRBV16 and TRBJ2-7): GEEVAQTPKHLVRGEGQKAKLYCAPIKGHSYVFWYQQVLKNEFKFLISFQNENVFDETGMPKERFSAKCLPNSPCSLEIQATKLEDSAVYFCASSPRAGQGHPEQYFGPGTRLTVT.

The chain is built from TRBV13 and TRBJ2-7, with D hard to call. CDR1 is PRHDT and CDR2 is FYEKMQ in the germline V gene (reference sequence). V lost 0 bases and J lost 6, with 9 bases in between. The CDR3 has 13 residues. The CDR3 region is CASSLGIASEQYF. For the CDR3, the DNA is TGTGCCAGCAGCTTAGGAATAGCCTCCGAGCAGTACTTC.

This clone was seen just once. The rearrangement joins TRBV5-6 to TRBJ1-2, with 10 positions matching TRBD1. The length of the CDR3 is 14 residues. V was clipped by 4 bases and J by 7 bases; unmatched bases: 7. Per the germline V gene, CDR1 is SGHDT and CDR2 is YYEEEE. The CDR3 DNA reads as TGTGCCAGCAGCACCGACAGGGGGCTCGGTGGCTACACCTTC. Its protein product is CASSTDRGLGGYTF.

The CDR3: CASSLAGLAGRGDTQYF. The CDR3 DNA is TGCGCCAGCAGCTTGGCCGGACTAGCGGGGCGGGGGGATACGCAGTATTTT. The chain is built from TRBV5-1 and TRBJ2-3, with TRBD2 matching 12 bases. V shed 0 bases and J 6 bases; nucleotides not matched to a gene: 8. The CDR3 totals 17 residues. Germline V gene data show CDR1 as SGHRS and CDR2 as YFSETQ.

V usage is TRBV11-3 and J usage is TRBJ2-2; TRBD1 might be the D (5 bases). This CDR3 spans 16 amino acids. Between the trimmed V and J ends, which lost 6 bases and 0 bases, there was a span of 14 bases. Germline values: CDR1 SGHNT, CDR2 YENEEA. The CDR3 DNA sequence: TGTGCCAGCAGTACTGACAGATCCCCGAACACCGGGGAGCTGTTTTTT. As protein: CASSTDRSPNTGELFF. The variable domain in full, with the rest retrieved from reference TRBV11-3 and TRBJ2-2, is EAGVVQSPRYKIIEKKQPVAFWCNPISGHNTLYWYLQNLGQGPELLIRYENEEAVDDSQLPKDRFSAERLKGVDSTLKIQPAELGDSAVYLCASSTDRSPNTGELFFGEGSRLTVL.

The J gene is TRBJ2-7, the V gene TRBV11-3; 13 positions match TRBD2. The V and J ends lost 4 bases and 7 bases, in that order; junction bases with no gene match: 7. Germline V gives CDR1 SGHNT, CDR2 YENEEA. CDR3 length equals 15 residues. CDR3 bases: TGTGCCAGCAGCTCCGGACTAGCGGGAGACGGGGAGCAGTACTTC. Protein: CASSSGLAGDGEQYF.

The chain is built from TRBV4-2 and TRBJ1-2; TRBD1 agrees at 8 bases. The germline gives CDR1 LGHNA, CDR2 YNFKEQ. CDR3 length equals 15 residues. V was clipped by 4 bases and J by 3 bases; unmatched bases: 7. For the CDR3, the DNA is TGTGCCAGCAGCCTAACCTCAGGGGGCGACTATGGCTACACCTTC. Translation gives CASSLTSGGDYGYTF.